These T cell receptor beta chains were read from a single sample in a study of CD8 T cells in ankylosing spondylitis. TCRdb fed the 5' RACE reads into MiXCR, producing one record per CDR3 protein. The sample has around 140,000 distinct CDR3 sequences; more than 15% are singletons. The sequenced sample was blood, either unsorted or a sorted T cell fraction (not recorded which). The receptors here all came from a male donor with ankylosing spondylitis. Each CDR3 is given with its conserved first and last residue. The order of the fields is J gene, V gene, clone size, D gene, CDR3 DNA, CDR3 protein. A D gene is named only where the DNA matches it firmly. For some rows the clone size is stated as once, few or many, or as a class when expanded; others skip it.

j_call: TRBJ2-1
v_call: TRBV2
clone_size: few
d_call: TRBD2
cdr3_nt: TGTGCCAGCAGCGCTACCGGGACTAGCGTGGGGGGGGGCTACAATGAGCAGTTCTTC
cdr3_aa: CASSATGTSVGGGYNEQFF

j_call: TRBJ2-5
v_call: TRBV13
clone_size: -
d_call: -
cdr3_nt: TGTGCCAGCAGCTTAGAAGGCAGGGCAGAGACCCAGTACTTC
cdr3_aa: CASSLEGRAETQYF

j_call: TRBJ2-5
v_call: TRBV7-9
clone_size: few
d_call: -
cdr3_nt: TGTGCCAGCAGCTTCACAGTACAAGAGACCCAGTACTTC
cdr3_aa: CASSFTVQETQYF

j_call: TRBJ2-1
v_call: TRBV2
clone_size: -
d_call: TRBD2
cdr3_nt: TGTGCCAGCATGGGACTAGGTCTTTACAATGAGCAGTTCTTC
cdr3_aa: CASMGLGLYNEQFF

j_call: TRBJ2-5
v_call: TRBV28
clone_size: -
d_call: -
cdr3_nt: TGTGCCAGCAGTCCACCCCCGGGGAGGAGTGGAGAGACCCAGTACTTC
cdr3_aa: CASSPPPGRSGETQYF

j_call: TRBJ1-1
v_call: TRBV15
clone_size: few
d_call: TRBD1
cdr3_nt: TGTGCCACCAGCAGGCCCCCCCAGGGGGCAAACACTGAAGCTTTCTTT
cdr3_aa: CATSRPPQGANTEAFF

j_call: TRBJ2-7
v_call: TRBV5-1
clone_size: many
d_call: -
cdr3_nt: TGCGCCAGCAGCCTCCCTCAGGGAGGAATCTACGAGCAGTACTTC
cdr3_aa: CASSLPQGGIYEQYF

j_call: TRBJ1-2
v_call: TRBV20-1
clone_size: -
d_call: -
cdr3_nt: TGCAGTGCTAGAGACACGGCCTATGGCTACACCTTC
cdr3_aa: CSARDTAYGYTF

j_call: TRBJ2-1
v_call: TRBV12-5
clone_size: -
d_call: -
cdr3_nt: TGTGCTAGTGGTTTGGGACTACGCAATGAGCAGTTCTTC
cdr3_aa: CASGLGLRNEQFF

j_call: TRBJ2-5
v_call: TRBV7-2
clone_size: -
d_call: TRBD2
cdr3_nt: TGTGCCAGCAGCGCGGGGGTCGGCGGACAAGAGACCCAGTACTTC
cdr3_aa: CASSAGVGGQETQYF

j_call: TRBJ2-7
v_call: TRBV4-2
clone_size: -
d_call: TRBD1
cdr3_nt: TGTGCCAGCAGCCAAGAGACAGGGGGTTCTGAAGAGCAGTACTTC
cdr3_aa: CASSQETGGSEEQYF

j_call: TRBJ2-3
v_call: TRBV20-1
clone_size: few
d_call: -
cdr3_nt: TGCAGTGCAACCACAGGGACGGATACGCAGTATTTT
cdr3_aa: CSATTGTDTQYF

j_call: TRBJ2-1
v_call: TRBV7-9
clone_size: many
d_call: -
cdr3_nt: TGTGCCAGCAGCCCCTTGTACAATGAGCAGTTCTTC
cdr3_aa: CASSPLYNEQFF

j_call: TRBJ2-5
v_call: TRBV7-9
clone_size: -
d_call: -
cdr3_nt: TGTGCCAGCAGCTTTGAGGGACATAGAGGGCAAGAGACCCAGTACTTC
cdr3_aa: CASSFEGHRGQETQYF

j_call: TRBJ2-7
v_call: TRBV29-1
clone_size: many
d_call: TRBD2
cdr3_nt: TGCAGCGTTGTTACCGGGGCGGGAGGAGACGAGCAGTACTTC
cdr3_aa: CSVVTGAGGDEQYF

j_call: TRBJ1-1
v_call: TRBV12-3/TRBV12-4
clone_size: -
d_call: -
cdr3_nt: TGTGCCAGCAGTTTAGGTAGGGACACTGAAGCTTTCTTT
cdr3_aa: CASSLGRDTEAFF

j_call: TRBJ2-5
v_call: TRBV24-1
clone_size: -
d_call: TRBD1
cdr3_nt: TGTGCCACCAGTGTTATCAGGGGGAAGGTGACCCAGTACTTC
cdr3_aa: CATSVIRGKVTQYF

j_call: TRBJ2-1
v_call: TRBV7-9
clone_size: few
d_call: TRBD2
cdr3_nt: TGTGCCAGCAGCGTAAATCTAGCGGGAGTCGATGAGCAGTTCTTC
cdr3_aa: CASSVNLAGVDEQFF

j_call: TRBJ2-3
v_call: TRBV12-3/TRBV12-4
clone_size: -
d_call: -
cdr3_nt: TGTGCCAGCAGTTTAACGCAGACAGATACGCAGTATTTT
cdr3_aa: CASSLTQTDTQYF

j_call: TRBJ2-2
v_call: TRBV9
clone_size: -
d_call: -
cdr3_nt: TGTGCCAGCAGCGTGACGGGTCAGACTCTCACCGGGGAGCTGTTTTTT
cdr3_aa: CASSVTGQTLTGELFF

j_call: TRBJ2-1
v_call: TRBV2
clone_size: many
d_call: -
cdr3_nt: TGTGCCAGCAGTGTCGGATACTCCTACAATGAGCAGTTCTTC
cdr3_aa: CASSVGYSYNEQFF

j_call: TRBJ2-7
v_call: TRBV28
clone_size: many
d_call: -
cdr3_nt: TGTGCCAGCAGTTTTCGTACCTACGAGCAGTACTTC
cdr3_aa: CASSFRTYEQYF

j_call: TRBJ1-4
v_call: TRBV28
clone_size: -
d_call: -
cdr3_nt: TGTGCCAGCAGTTCGTACAATGGGCCTAATGAAAAACTGTTTTTT
cdr3_aa: CASSSYNGPNEKLFF

j_call: TRBJ2-7
v_call: TRBV2
clone_size: few
d_call: -
cdr3_nt: TGTGCCAGCAGTGAACTTGCAAGCACCTACGAGCAGTACTTC
cdr3_aa: CASSELASTYEQYF

j_call: TRBJ2-7
v_call: TRBV11-2
clone_size: -
d_call: -
cdr3_nt: TGTGCCAGCAGCCCCCAGTGGCAGGGGGGCGAGCAGTACTTC
cdr3_aa: CASSPQWQGGEQYF

j_call: TRBJ2-1
v_call: TRBV28
clone_size: few
d_call: TRBD2
cdr3_nt: TGTGCCAGCAGTCCCACATCCAGGACTAGCGGGAGTGAGGATGAGCAGTTCTTC
cdr3_aa: CASSPTSRTSGSEDEQFF

j_call: TRBJ1-5
v_call: TRBV6-1
clone_size: many
d_call: TRBD1
cdr3_nt: TGTGCCGGCCCCCTCCCCGACAGGGTTGACAATCAGCCCCAGCATTTT
cdr3_aa: CAGPLPDRVDNQPQHF

j_call: TRBJ1-2
v_call: TRBV9
clone_size: few
d_call: -
cdr3_nt: TGTGCCAGCAGCTCGGTCTATGGCTACACCTTC
cdr3_aa: CASSSVYGYTF

j_call: TRBJ2-1
v_call: TRBV9
clone_size: -
d_call: -
cdr3_nt: TGTGCCAGCAGCGTACATTCCAATGAGCAGTTCTTC
cdr3_aa: CASSVHSNEQFF

j_call: TRBJ2-3
v_call: TRBV4-3
clone_size: once
d_call: TRBD2
cdr3_nt: TGCGCCAGCAGCCCAGGACTAGCGGGAGGGGGAGATACGCAGTATTTT
cdr3_aa: CASSPGLAGGGDTQYF

j_call: TRBJ1-6
v_call: TRBV7-9
clone_size: -
d_call: -
cdr3_nt: TGTGCCAGCAATGGACAGTTTTATAATTCACCCCTCCACTTT
cdr3_aa: CASNGQFYNSPLHF

j_call: TRBJ2-7
v_call: TRBV27
clone_size: many
d_call: TRBD2
cdr3_nt: TGTGCCAGCAGTTGGACTAGCGGGTCCTACGAGCAGTACTTC
cdr3_aa: CASSWTSGSYEQYF

j_call: TRBJ1-2
v_call: TRBV7-8
clone_size: few
d_call: TRBD1
cdr3_nt: TGTGCCAGCAGCGCCCTTAAGGGGGCGTATGGCTACACCTTC
cdr3_aa: CASSALKGAYGYTF

j_call: TRBJ2-7
v_call: TRBV21-1
clone_size: -
d_call: -
cdr3_nt: TGTGCCAGCAGCAAAAATTCTTATGGGACAGACTACGAGCAGTACTTC
cdr3_aa: CASSKNSYGTDYEQYF

j_call: TRBJ2-7
v_call: TRBV7-8
clone_size: -
d_call: TRBD2
cdr3_nt: TGTGCCAGCAGCTTGTGGGACTACAGCTACGAGCAGTACTTC
cdr3_aa: CASSLWDYSYEQYF

j_call: TRBJ2-7
v_call: TRBV28
clone_size: -
d_call: -
cdr3_nt: TGTGCCAGCAGTTTAGGGTCAGGGGGGTACGAGCAGTACTTC
cdr3_aa: CASSLGSGGYEQYF

j_call: TRBJ1-2
v_call: TRBV25-1
clone_size: -
d_call: -
cdr3_nt: TGTGCCAGCAGTGAATATGTAGGGAACTATGGCTACACCTTC
cdr3_aa: CASSEYVGNYGYTF

j_call: TRBJ2-1
v_call: TRBV20-1
clone_size: few
d_call: TRBD2
cdr3_nt: TGCAGTGCAAGAAGCGGGGACAATGAGCAGTTCTTC
cdr3_aa: CSARSGDNEQFF

j_call: TRBJ2-2
v_call: TRBV4-2
clone_size: -
d_call: -
cdr3_nt: TGTGCCAGCCAGTCTATTTCGGGAGTCCCCGGGGAGCTGTTTTTT
cdr3_aa: CASQSISGVPGELFF

j_call: TRBJ2-2
v_call: TRBV12-3/TRBV12-4
clone_size: -
d_call: -
cdr3_nt: TGTGCCAGCAGTCTTCTCAAGGTCTCCGGGGAGCTGTTTTTT
cdr3_aa: CASSLLKVSGELFF

j_call: TRBJ2-2
v_call: TRBV4-3
clone_size: -
d_call: -
cdr3_nt: TGCGCCAGCAGCCAAGAGGGGTCCGGGGAGCTGTTTTTT
cdr3_aa: CASSQEGSGELFF

j_call: TRBJ2-1
v_call: TRBV7-6
clone_size: few
d_call: TRBD2
cdr3_nt: TGTGCCAGCAGCCCTAGCCAAGCGGGAGAGGGAATTGATGAGCAGTTCTTC
cdr3_aa: CASSPSQAGEGIDEQFF

j_call: TRBJ2-2
v_call: TRBV7-9
clone_size: few
d_call: -
cdr3_nt: TGTGCCAGCAGCCGCCCGACCACAAAAGTTACCGGGGAGCTGTTTTTT
cdr3_aa: CASSRPTTKVTGELFF

j_call: TRBJ2-1
v_call: TRBV14
clone_size: many
d_call: -
cdr3_nt: TGTGCCAGCAGCCCGGGATTGCCCGATGAGCAGTTCTTC
cdr3_aa: CASSPGLPDEQFF

j_call: TRBJ2-1
v_call: TRBV7-9
clone_size: few
d_call: TRBD2
cdr3_nt: TGTGCCAGCAGCCATAGCGGGGCATTGCACAATGAGCAGTTCTTC
cdr3_aa: CASSHSGALHNEQFF

j_call: TRBJ2-3
v_call: TRBV7-6
clone_size: -
d_call: -
cdr3_nt: TGTGCCAGCAGCAGAGGAGAACAGTCCGGTAGCACAGATACGCAGTATTTT
cdr3_aa: CASSRGEQSGSTDTQYF

j_call: TRBJ2-3
v_call: TRBV4-2
clone_size: few
d_call: -
cdr3_nt: TGTGCCAGCAGCCCCAGGCTAGTTGGCACAGATACGCAGTATTTT
cdr3_aa: CASSPRLVGTDTQYF

j_call: TRBJ1-2
v_call: TRBV6-2/TRBV6-3
clone_size: -
d_call: -
cdr3_nt: TGTGCCAGCAGCCCAGGGGATGGCTACACCTTC
cdr3_aa: CASSPGDGYTF

j_call: TRBJ2-1
v_call: TRBV5-1
clone_size: many
d_call: -
cdr3_nt: TGCGCCAGCAGCTTGGATCAGGGTACCTACAATGAGCAGTTCTTC
cdr3_aa: CASSLDQGTYNEQFF

j_call: TRBJ1-2
v_call: TRBV2
clone_size: -
d_call: -
cdr3_nt: TGTGCCAGCAGTGAACTCGGGGGCTATGGCTACACCTTC
cdr3_aa: CASSELGGYGYTF

j_call: TRBJ2-7
v_call: TRBV12-3/TRBV12-4
clone_size: -
d_call: TRBD2
cdr3_nt: TGTGCCAGCAGTCTGGGACTAGCCCCCCACGAGCAGTACTTC
cdr3_aa: CASSLGLAPHEQYF

j_call: TRBJ1-5
v_call: TRBV24-1
clone_size: few
d_call: -
cdr3_nt: TGTGCCACAGCGGGGGTGGGGCTCAATCAGCCCCAGCATTTT
cdr3_aa: CATAGVGLNQPQHF

j_call: TRBJ2-5
v_call: TRBV5-1
clone_size: -
d_call: TRBD1
cdr3_nt: TGCGCCAGCAGCTTGGAACAGGGGAACCAAGAGACCCAGTACTTC
cdr3_aa: CASSLEQGNQETQYF

j_call: TRBJ2-7
v_call: TRBV7-9
clone_size: -
d_call: -
cdr3_nt: TGTGCCAGCAGCTTAGTAGTTAAAGGCGGCGAGCAGTACTTC
cdr3_aa: CASSLVVKGGEQYF

j_call: TRBJ2-7
v_call: TRBV14
clone_size: -
d_call: TRBD1
cdr3_nt: TGTGCCAGCAGCCCCGGGACAGATTTTAAGCAGTACTTC
cdr3_aa: CASSPGTDFKQYF

j_call: TRBJ2-1
v_call: TRBV9
clone_size: -
d_call: -
cdr3_nt: TGTGCCAGCAGCGTAGTGGAAAATGAGCAGTTCTTC
cdr3_aa: CASSVVENEQFF

j_call: TRBJ2-1
v_call: TRBV12-3/TRBV12-4
clone_size: many
d_call: -
cdr3_nt: TGTGCCAGCAGTTCCTCAGCCGGAACCCCCCACAATGAGCAGTTCTTC
cdr3_aa: CASSSSAGTPHNEQFF